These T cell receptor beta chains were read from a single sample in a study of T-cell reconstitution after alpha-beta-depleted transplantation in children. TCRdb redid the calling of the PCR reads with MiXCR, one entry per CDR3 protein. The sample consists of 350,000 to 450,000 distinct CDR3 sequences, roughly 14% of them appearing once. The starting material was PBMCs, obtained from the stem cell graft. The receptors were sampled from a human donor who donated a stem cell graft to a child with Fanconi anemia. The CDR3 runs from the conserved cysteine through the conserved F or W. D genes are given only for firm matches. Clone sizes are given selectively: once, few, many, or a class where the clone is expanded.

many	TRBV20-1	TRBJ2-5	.	CSATRQETQYF	TGCAGTGCTACCAGGCAAGAGACCCAGTACTTC
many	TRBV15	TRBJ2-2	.	CATSREWGDFTGELFF	TGTGCCACCAGCAGAGAGTGGGGAGATTTCACCGGGGAGCTGTTTTTT
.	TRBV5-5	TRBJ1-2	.	CASGEGAGTNYGYTF	TGTGCCAGCGGGGAAGGGGCAGGGACTAACTATGGCTACACCTTC
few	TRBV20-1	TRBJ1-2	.	CSARDSNSYGYTF	TGCAGTGCTAGAGATTCAAACAGCTATGGCTACACCTTC
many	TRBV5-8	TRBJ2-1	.	CASSLTGSTYNEQFF	TGTGCCAGCAGCTTGACGGGATCTACCTACAATGAGCAGTTCTTC
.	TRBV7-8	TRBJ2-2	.	CASSSRNTNTGELFF	TGTGCCAGCTCTAGTCGGAACACGAACACCGGGGAGCTGTTTTTT
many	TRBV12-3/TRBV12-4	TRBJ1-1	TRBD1	CASIDRVNTEAFF	TGTGCCAGCATAGACAGGGTGAACACTGAAGCTTTCTTT
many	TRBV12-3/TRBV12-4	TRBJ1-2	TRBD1	CASSAWDRGGGYTF	TGTGCCAGCAGTGCCTGGGACAGGGGTGGTGGCTACACCTTC
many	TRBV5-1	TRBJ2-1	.	CASHQADGEQFF	TGCGCCAGCCATCAAGCTGATGGTGAGCAGTTCTTC
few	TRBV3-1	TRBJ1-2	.	CASSPLGGRGYTF	TGTGCCAGCAGCCCATTGGGGGGTCGCGGCTACACCTTC
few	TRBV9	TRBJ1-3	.	CASSVAASGNTIYF	TGTGCCAGCAGCGTAGCAGCCTCTGGAAACACCATATATTTT
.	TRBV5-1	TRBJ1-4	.	CASRSETATNEKLFF	TGCGCCAGCAGGTCGGAGACAGCAACTAATGAAAAACTGTTTTTT
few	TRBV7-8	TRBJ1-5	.	CASSLALGANNQPQHF	TGTGCCAGCAGCTTAGCACTGGGGGCCAACAATCAGCCCCAGCATTTT
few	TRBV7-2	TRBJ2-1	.	CASSLRWGAYNEQFF	TGTGCCAGCAGCTTACGGTGGGGAGCCTACAATGAGCAGTTCTTC
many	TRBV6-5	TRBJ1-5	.	CASSYSGPSQPQHF	TGTGCCAGCAGTTACTCGGGCCCTTCTCAGCCCCAGCATTTT
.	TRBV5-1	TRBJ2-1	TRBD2	CASSPVLAGGRNEQFF	TGCGCCAGCAGCCCCGTTCTAGCGGGGGGGCGCAATGAGCAGTTCTTC
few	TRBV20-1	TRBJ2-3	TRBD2	CSARLRGGTDTQYF	TGCAGTGCTAGGTTGCGGGGGGGCACAGATACGCAGTATTTT
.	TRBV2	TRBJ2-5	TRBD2	CASSVGLAGAETQYF	TGTGCCAGCAGCGTTGGACTAGCGGGGGCCGAGACCCAGTACTTC
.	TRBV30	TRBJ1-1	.	CAWIVPGHMNTEAFF	TGTGCCTGGATCGTTCCGGGACATATGAACACTGAAGCTTTCTTT
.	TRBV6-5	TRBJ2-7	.	CASCTWRGPTYEQYF	TGTGCCAGCTGTACTTGGCGGGGGCCAACCTACGAGCAGTACTTC
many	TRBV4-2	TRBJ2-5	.	CASSQEGGEETQYF	TGTGCCAGCAGCCAAGAGGGTGGCGAAGAGACCCAGTACTTC
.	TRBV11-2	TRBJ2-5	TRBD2	CASSQWGGTGTQYF	TGTGCCAGCAGCCAATGGGGGGGGACGGGGACCCAGTACTTC
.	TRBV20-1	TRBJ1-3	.	CSAGSTGNTIYF	TGCAGTGCCGGATCAACTGGAAACACCATATATTTT
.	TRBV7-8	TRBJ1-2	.	CASSPGHRNYGYTF	TGTGCCAGCAGCCCGGGACATCGCAACTATGGCTACACCTTC
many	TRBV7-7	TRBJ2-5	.	CASSSDLRKTQYF	TGTGCTAGCAGCTCGGACTTGCGTAAGACCCAGTACTTC
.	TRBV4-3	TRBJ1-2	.	CASSLGRGSNYGYTF	TGCGCCAGCAGCCTGGGCAGGGGCAGTAACTATGGCTACACCTTC
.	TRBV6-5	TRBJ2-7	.	CASSYFKTARGSEQYF	TGTGCCAGCAGTTACTTCAAGACAGCCCGCGGGTCCGAGCAGTACTTC
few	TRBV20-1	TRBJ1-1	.	CSATPGHLNTEAFF	TGCAGTGCTACCCCGGGACACCTGAACACTGAAGCTTTCTTT
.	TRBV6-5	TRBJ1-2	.	CASSPVGGTFGGYTF	TGTGCCAGCAGCCCCGTCGGGGGAACATTTGGAGGCTACACCTTC
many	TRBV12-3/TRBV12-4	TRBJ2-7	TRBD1	CASSLDRGRYEQYF	TGTGCCAGCAGCCTGGACAGGGGAAGGTACGAGCAGTACTTC
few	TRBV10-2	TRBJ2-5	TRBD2	CASSTGLEGPETQYF	TGCGCCAGCAGTACGGGACTAGAGGGTCCAGAGACCCAGTACTTC
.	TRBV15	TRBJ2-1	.	CATSRDEGYNEQFF	TGTGCCACCAGCAGAGATGAGGGATACAATGAGCAGTTCTTC
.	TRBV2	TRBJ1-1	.	CASSEEHHPGRRVSEAFF	TGTGCCAGCAGTGAAGAACACCACCCGGGACGGAGGGTCTCTGAAGCTTTCTTT
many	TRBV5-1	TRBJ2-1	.	CASSLPGSSYNEQFF	TGCGCCAGCAGCTTGCCGGGAAGCTCCTACAATGAGCAGTTCTTC
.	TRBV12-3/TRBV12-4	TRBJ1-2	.	CASSMVGHNYGYTF	TGTGCCAGCAGCATGGTGGGACATAACTATGGCTACACCTTC
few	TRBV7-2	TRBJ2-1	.	CASSLVSSPGGNEQFF	TGTGCCAGCAGCTTAGTATCTTCTCCGGGTGGGAATGAGCAGTTCTTC
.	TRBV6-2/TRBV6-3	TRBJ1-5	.	CASSYGGGDYQPQHF	TGTGCCAGCAGTTACGGCGGCGGGGATTATCAGCCCCAGCATTTT
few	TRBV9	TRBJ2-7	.	CASSVAGQPTYEQYF	TGTGCCAGCAGCGTTGCGGGACAACCAACCTACGAGCAGTACTTC
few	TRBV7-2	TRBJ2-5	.	CASSFTFTKETQYF	TGTGCCAGCAGCTTTACTTTCACGAAAGAGACCCAGTACTTC
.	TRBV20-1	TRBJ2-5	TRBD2	CSARSLAGTETQYF	TGCAGTGCTAGGTCGCTAGCGGGGACGGAGACCCAGTACTTC
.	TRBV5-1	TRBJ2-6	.	CASSGPTDSGANVLTF	TGCGCCAGCAGCGGCCCGACAGACTCTGGGGCCAACGTCCTGACTTTC
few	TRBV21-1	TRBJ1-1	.	CASSSHRGPTEAFF	TGTGCCAGCAGCTCCCACAGGGGGCCCACTGAAGCTTTCTTT
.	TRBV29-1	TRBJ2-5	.	CSVEGGEYQETQYF	TGCAGCGTTGAAGGGGGAGAGTACCAAGAGACCCAGTACTTC
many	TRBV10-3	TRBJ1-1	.	CAISKKENTEAFF	TGTGCCATCAGTAAAAAGGAGAACACTGAAGCTTTCTTT
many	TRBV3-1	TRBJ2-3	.	CASSQGAGGPSTDTQYF	TGTGCCAGCAGCCAAGGGGCCGGGGGGCCAAGCACAGATACGCAGTATTTT
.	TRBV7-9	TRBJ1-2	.	CASSPLLGDYGYTF	TGTGCCAGCAGCCCCCTCTTAGGGGACTATGGCTACACCTTC
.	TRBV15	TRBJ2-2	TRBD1	CATSRDLPGTGGEYTGELFF	TGTGCCACCAGCAGAGATCTCCCCGGGACAGGGGGAGAGTACACCGGGGAGCTGTTTTTT
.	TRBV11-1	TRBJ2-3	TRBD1	CASSLGQGGPDTQYF	TGTGCCAGCAGCCTGGGACAGGGTGGCCCAGATACGCAGTATTTT
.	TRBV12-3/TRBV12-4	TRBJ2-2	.	CASIGGPNTGELFF	TGTGCCAGCATTGGCGGTCCGAACACCGGGGAGCTGTTTTTT
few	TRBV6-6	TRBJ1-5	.	CASEGPGYQPQHF	TGTGCCAGCGAGGGGCCAGGGTATCAGCCCCAGCATTTT
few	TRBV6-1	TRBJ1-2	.	CASSEAGGFGYGYTF	TGTGCCAGCAGTGAAGCGGGTGGATTCGGCTATGGCTACACCTTC
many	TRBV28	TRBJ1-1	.	CASSFVRNTEAFF	TGTGCCAGCAGTTTCGTCAGGAACACTGAAGCTTTCTTT
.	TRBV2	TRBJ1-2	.	CASSNGFQGGYGYTF	TGTGCCAGCAGTAACGGCTTTCAGGGAGGCTATGGCTACACCTTC
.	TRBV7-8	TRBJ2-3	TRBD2	CASSPGLAMPDTQYF	TGTGCCAGCAGCCCGGGACTAGCGATGCCAGATACGCAGTATTTT
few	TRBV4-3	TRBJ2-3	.	CASSQTHRGDTQYF	TGCGCCAGCAGCCAGACTCATAGGGGAGATACGCAGTATTTT